Listed here are 2 T cell receptor beta chains from one sample, sequenced in a study of cytomegalovirus exposure and HLA in healthy donors. PCR used 60 Vbeta primers and 13 Jbeta primers. The protocol was immunoSEQ multiplex PCR, while the TCRdb copy is restricted to in-frame clones and leaves out a portion. This table holds approximately 160,000 clones, 75% found once. The specimen was PBMCs. Receptors were obtained from a male donor in good health and CMV-seronegative.

The chain links TRBV4-1 to TRBJ2-3; tentatively, D is TRBD2 (5 bases). The germline V gene has CDR1 MGHRA and CDR2 YSYEKL. V lost 1 base and J 4 bases, leaving 9 bases between the germline ends. CDR3 length equals 14 residues. The CDR3 DNA follows: TGCGCCAGCAGCCAAGTTTCACTAGCAGATACGCAGTATTTT. This codes for CASSQVSLADTQYF.

V and J are TRBV7-2 and TRBJ2-2; the D gene is possibly TRBD1 (5 bases). CDR1 is SGHTA, CDR2 FQGNSA, per germline. The CDR3 covers 12 residues. V shed 8 bases and J shed 5 bases, with 9 bases lying between them. The CDR3 DNA reads TGTGCCAGCTCTAGGGGAACCGGGGAGCTGTTTTTT. As protein: CASSRGTGELFF.